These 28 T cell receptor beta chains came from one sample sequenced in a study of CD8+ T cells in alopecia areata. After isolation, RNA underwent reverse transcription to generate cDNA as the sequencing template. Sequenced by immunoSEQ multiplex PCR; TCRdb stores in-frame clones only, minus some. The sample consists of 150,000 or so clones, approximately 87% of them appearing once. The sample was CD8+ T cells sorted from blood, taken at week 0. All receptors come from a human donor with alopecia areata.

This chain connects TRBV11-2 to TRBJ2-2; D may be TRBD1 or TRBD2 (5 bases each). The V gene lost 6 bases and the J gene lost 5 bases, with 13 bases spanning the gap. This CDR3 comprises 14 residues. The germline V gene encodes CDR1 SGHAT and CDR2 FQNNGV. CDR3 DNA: TGTGCCAGCAGAAAGGGGAGCGAAACCGGGGAGCTGTTTTTT. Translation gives CASRKGSETGELFF.

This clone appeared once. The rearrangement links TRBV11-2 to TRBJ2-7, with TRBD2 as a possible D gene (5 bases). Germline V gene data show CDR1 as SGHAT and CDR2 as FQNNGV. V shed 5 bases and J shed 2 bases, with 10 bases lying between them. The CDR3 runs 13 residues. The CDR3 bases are TGTGCCAGCAGCCTAAAGGGAGCCTACGAGCAGTACTTC. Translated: CASSLKGAYEQYF. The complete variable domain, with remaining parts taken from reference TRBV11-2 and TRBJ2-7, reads EAGVAQSPRYKIIEKRQSVAFWCNPISGHATLYWYQQILGQGPKLLIQFQNNGVVDDSQLPKDRFSAERLKGVDSTLKIQPAKLEDSAVYLCASSLKGAYEQYFGPGTRLTVT.

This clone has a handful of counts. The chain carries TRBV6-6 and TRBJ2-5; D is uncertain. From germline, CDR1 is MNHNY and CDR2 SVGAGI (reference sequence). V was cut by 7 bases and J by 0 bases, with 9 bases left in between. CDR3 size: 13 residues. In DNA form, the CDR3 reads TGTGCCAGCATGGGCTATCACCAAGAGACCCAGTACTTC. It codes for CASMGYHQETQYF.

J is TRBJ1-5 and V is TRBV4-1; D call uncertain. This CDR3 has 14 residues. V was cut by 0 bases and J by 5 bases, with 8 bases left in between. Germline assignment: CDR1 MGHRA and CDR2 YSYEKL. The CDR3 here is CASSQERGYQPQHF. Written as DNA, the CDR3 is TGCGCCAGCAGCCAAGAACGGGGATATCAGCCCCAGCATTTT.

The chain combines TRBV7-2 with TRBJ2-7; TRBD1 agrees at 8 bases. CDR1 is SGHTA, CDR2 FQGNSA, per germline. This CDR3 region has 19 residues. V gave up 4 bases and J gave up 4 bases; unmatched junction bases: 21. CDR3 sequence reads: CASSSTGQGEDPFRYEQYF. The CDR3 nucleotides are TGTGCCAGCAGCTCAACAGGACAGGGAGAGGACCCTTTTCGGTACGAGCAGTACTTC.

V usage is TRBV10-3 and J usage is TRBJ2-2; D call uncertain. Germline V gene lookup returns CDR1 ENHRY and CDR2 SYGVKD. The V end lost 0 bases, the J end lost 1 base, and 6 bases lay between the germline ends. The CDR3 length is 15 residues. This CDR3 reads CAISESTLNTGELFF. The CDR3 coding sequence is TGTGCCATCAGTGAGTCGACCTTGAACACCGGGGAGCTGTTTTTT.

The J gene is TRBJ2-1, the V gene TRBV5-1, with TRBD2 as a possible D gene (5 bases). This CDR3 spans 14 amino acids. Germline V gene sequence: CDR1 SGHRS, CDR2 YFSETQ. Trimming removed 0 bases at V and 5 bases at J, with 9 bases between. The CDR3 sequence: CASSLGQADNEQFF. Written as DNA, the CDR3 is TGCGCCAGCAGCTTGGGGCAAGCGGACAATGAGCAGTTCTTC.

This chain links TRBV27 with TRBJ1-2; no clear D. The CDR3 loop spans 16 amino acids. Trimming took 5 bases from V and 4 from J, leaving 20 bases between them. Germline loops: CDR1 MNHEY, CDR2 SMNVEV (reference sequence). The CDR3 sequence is CASSTLPPGRPYGYTF. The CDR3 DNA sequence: TGTGCCAGCAGTACACTTCCCCCTGGGCGTCCCTATGGCTACACCTTC.

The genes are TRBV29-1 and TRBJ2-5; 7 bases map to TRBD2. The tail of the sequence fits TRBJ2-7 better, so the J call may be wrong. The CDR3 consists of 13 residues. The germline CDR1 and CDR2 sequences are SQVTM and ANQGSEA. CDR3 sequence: CSVGGGSSYEQYF. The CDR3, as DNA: TGCAGCGTTGGGGGGGGATCCTCCTACGAGCAGTACTTC.

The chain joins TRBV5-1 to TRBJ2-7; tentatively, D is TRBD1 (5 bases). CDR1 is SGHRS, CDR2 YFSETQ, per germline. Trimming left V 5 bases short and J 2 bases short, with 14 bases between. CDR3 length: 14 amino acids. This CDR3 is CASRLRDSPYEQYF. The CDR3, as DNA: TGCGCCAGCAGACTACGAGACAGCCCCTACGAGCAGTACTTC.

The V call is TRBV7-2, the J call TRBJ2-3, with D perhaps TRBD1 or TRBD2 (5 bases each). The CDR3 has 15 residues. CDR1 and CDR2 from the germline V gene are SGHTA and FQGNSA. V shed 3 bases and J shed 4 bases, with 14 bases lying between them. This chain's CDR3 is CASSFWGNSADTQYF. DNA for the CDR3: TGTGCCAGCAGCTTTTGGGGGAATTCGGCAGATACGCAGTATTTT.

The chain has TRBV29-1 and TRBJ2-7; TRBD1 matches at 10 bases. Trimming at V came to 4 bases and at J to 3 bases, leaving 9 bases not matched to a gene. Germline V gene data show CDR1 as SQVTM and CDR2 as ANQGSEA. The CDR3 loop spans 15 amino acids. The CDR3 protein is CSVVGTGAVDYEQYF. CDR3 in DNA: TGCAGCGTTGTCGGGACAGGGGCTGTGGACTACGAGCAGTACTTC.

In DNA, the CDR3 is TGTGCCAGCAGCTCCTACCCTGGCCCCGGGACTAACCTTTTCGAGACCCAGTACTTC. Translated: CASSSYPGPGTNLFETQYF. V gene TRBV11-2 combines with J gene TRBJ2-5, with 7 bases identical to TRBD2. The CDR3 extends over 19 amino acids. V shed 4 bases and J 5 bases; nucleotides not matched to a gene: 22. The germline gives CDR1 SGHAT, CDR2 FQNNGV. Combining the CDR3 with reference TRBV11-2 and TRBJ2-5 gives the whole variable domain EAGVAQSPRYKIIEKRQSVAFWCNPISGHATLYWYQQILGQGPKLLIQFQNNGVVDDSQLPKDRFSAERLKGVDSTLKIQPAKLEDSAVYLCASSSYPGPGTNLFETQYFGPGTRLLVL.

The CDR3 sequence: CASSLHHRPEPTDSLTNTEAFF. As DNA, the CDR3 is TGTGCCAGCAGTCTCCACCACCGACCGGAACCCACAGACAGTTTAACCAACACTGAAGCTTTCTTT. This chain connects TRBV27 to TRBJ1-1; possibly TRBD1 for D (5 bases). Germline-derived CDR1 and CDR2 are MNHEY and SMNVEV (reference sequence). The CDR3 totals 22 residues. Trimming pared 5 bases from V and 2 bases from J, leaving 36 bases between.

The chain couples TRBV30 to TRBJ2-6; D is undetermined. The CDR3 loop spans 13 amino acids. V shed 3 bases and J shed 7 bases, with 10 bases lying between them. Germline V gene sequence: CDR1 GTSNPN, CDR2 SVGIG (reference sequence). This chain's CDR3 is CAWRPWGANVLTF. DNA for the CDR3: TGTGCCTGGAGGCCTTGGGGAGCCAACGTCCTGACTTTC.

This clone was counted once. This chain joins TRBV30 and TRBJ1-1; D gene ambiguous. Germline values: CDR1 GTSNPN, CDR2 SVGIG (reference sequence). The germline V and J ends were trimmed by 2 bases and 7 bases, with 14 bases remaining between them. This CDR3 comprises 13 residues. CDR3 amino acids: CAWSPPYLGEAFF. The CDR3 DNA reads TGTGCCTGGAGTCCACCGTACCTGGGTGAAGCTTTCTTT.

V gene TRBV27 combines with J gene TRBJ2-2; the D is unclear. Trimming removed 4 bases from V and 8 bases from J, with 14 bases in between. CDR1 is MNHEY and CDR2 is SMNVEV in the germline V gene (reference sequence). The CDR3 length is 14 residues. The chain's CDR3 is CASSSANFGGELFF. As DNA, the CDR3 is TGTGCCAGCAGTTCGGCAAATTTCGGGGGGGAGCTGTTTTTT.

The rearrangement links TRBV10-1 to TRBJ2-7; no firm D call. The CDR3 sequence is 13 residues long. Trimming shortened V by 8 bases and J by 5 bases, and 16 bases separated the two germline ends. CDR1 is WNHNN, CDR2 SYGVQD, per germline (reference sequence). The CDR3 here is CASASDLGNEQYF. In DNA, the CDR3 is TGCGCCAGCGCCTCCGACCTCGGAAACGAGCAGTACTTC.

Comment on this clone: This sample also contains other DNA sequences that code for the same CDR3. Here the CDR3 DNA reads TGCAGCGTTTTGACAGGAAGCTCCTACGAGCAGTACTTC. Protein sequence: CSVLTGSSYEQYF. The rearrangement uses TRBV29-1 and TRBJ2-7; D is perhaps TRBD1 (6 bases). This CDR3 is built from 13 residues. Germline V CDR1 and CDR2: SQVTM, ANQGSEA. The V and J ends lost 5 bases and 0 bases respectively, with 11 bases between them.

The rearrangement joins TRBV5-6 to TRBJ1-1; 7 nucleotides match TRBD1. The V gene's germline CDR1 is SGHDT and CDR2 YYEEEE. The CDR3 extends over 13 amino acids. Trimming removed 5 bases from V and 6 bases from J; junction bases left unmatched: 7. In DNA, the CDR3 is TGTGCCAGCAGGGAGACAGGGTCTTCTGAAGCTTTCTTT. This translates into CASRETGSSEAFF.

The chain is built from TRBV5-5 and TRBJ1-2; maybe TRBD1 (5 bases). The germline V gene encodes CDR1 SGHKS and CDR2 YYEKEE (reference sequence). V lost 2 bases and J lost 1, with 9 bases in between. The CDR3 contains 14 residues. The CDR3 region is CASSLGDLNYGYTF. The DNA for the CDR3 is TGTGCCAGCAGCTTAGGGGACCTTAACTATGGCTACACCTTC.

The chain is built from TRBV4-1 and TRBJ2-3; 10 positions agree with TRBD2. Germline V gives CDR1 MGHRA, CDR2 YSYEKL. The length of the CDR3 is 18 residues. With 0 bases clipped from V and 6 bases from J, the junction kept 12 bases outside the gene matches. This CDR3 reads CASSQDQELAGLADTQYF. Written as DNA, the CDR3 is TGCGCCAGCAGCCAAGATCAAGAACTAGCGGGATTGGCGGATACGCAGTATTTT.

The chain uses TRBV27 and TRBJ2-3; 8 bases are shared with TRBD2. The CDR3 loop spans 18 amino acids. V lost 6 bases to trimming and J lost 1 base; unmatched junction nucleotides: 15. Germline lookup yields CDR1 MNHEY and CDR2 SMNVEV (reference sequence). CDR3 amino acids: CASSPGVAGYARTDTQYF. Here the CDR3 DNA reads TGTGCCAGCAGCCCGGGGGTAGCGGGGTATGCTCGCACAGATACGCAGTATTTT.

The CDR3, as DNA: TGTGCCATCAGGGACACGGAGAATTCACCCCTCCACTTT. Residues: CAIRDTENSPLHF. The genes are TRBV10-3 and TRBJ1-6; D possibly corresponds to TRBD1 (5 bases). V lost 6 bases, J lost 7 bases, and 10 bases lay in between. Germline loops: CDR1 ENHRY, CDR2 SYGVKD. The CDR3 contains 13 residues.

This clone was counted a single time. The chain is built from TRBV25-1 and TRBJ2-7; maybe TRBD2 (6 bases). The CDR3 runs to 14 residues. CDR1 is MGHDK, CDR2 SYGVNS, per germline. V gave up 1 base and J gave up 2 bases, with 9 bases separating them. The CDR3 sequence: CASSEWGEAYEQYF. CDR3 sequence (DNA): TGTGCCAGCAGTGAATGGGGGGAAGCCTACGAGCAGTACTTC.

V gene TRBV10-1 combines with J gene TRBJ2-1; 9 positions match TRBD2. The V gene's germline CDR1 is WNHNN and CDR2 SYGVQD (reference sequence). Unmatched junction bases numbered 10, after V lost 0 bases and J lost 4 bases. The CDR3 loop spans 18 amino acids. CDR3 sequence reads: CASSESIAGGPGYNEQFF. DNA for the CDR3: TGCGCCAGCAGTGAGTCGATTGCGGGAGGGCCGGGTTACAATGAGCAGTTCTTC.

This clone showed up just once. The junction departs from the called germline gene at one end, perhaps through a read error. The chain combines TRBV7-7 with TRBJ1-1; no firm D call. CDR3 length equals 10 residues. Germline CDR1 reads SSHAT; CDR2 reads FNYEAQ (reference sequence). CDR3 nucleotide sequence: TGTGCTAGCACTGGTACTGAAGCTTTCTTT. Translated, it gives CASTGTEAFF.

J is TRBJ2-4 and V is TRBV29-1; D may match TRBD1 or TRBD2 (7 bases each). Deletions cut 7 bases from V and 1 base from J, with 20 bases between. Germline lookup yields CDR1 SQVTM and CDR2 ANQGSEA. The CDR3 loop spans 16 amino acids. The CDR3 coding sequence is TGCAGCGGCCCTCCAGGGGGGGGAAGGGCCAAAAACATTCAGTACTTC. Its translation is CSGPPGGGRAKNIQYF.